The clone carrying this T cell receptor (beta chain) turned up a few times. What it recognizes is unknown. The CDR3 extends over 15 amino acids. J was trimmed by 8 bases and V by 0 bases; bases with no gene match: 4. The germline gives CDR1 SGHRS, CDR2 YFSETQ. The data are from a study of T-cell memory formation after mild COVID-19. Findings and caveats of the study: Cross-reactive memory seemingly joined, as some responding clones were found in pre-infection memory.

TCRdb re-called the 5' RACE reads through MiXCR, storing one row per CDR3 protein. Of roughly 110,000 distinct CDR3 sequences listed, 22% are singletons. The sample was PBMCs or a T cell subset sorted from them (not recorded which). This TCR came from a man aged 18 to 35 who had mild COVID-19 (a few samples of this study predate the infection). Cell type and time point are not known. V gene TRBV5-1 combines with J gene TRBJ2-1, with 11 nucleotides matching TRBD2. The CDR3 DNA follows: TGCGCCAGCAGCTTGGGACTAGCGGGGTTTCATGAGCAGTTCTTC. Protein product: CASSLGLAGFHEQFF.